The rows below give T cell receptor beta chains drawn from one sample of a study of blood T cells in healthy people across ages. TCRdb passed the 5' RACE reads through MiXCR, listing each CDR3 protein once. The table lists 1.2 million to 1.5 million distinct CDR3 sequences, approximately 40% of them singletons. The source material was blood. The receptors here all came from a woman between 18 and 30 years old in good health. The CDR3 runs from the conserved cysteine through the conserved F or W. D genes are given only for firm matches. Clone size is stated in some rows and not others, as once, few, many or a class when expanded.

d_call j_call v_call clone_size cdr3_aa cdr3_nt
. TRBJ2-1 TRBV12-3/TRBV12-4 . CASSSQDRPLLILAGLDNEQFF TGTGCCAGCAGTTCCCAGGACAGGCCGCTGCTTATTCTAGCGGGCCTCGACAATGAGCAGTTCTTC
TRBD2 TRBJ2-1 TRBV7-2 . CASSLASLAAYNEQFF TGTGCCAGCAGCTTAGCGAGTCTAGCGGCGTACAATGAGCAGTTCTTC
TRBD1 TRBJ2-1 TRBV28 . CASSLSDRGPGNEQFF TGTGCCAGCAGTTTATCCGACAGGGGGCCGGGGAATGAGCAGTTCTTC
TRBD2 TRBJ2-3 TRBV6-5 . CASSYPTRTSGHSLSTDTQYF TGTGCCAGCAGTTACCCCACCCGGACTAGCGGGCATTCTCTGAGCACAGATACGCAGTATTTT
. TRBJ1-5 TRBV12-3/TRBV12-4 . CASSISIAQPQHF TGTGCCAGCAGTATATCTATAGCGCAGCCCCAGCATTTT
. TRBJ1-5 TRBV2 . CASTASGDQPQHF TGTGCCAGCACCGCCTCAGGCGATCAGCCCCAGCATTTT
. TRBJ1-2 TRBV20-1 few CSAAGLNPSIYGYTF TGCAGTGCCGCAGGACTGAATCCATCAATCTATGGCTACACCTTC
. TRBJ1-2 TRBV29-1 many CSAEHRTAVYGYTF TGCAGCGCTGAACATAGGACAGCGGTCTATGGCTACACCTTC
. TRBJ1-1 TRBV29-1 few CSVPGPGAFF TGCAGCGTCCCCGGACCAGGGGCTTTCTTT
TRBD2 TRBJ2-3 TRBV12-3/TRBV12-4 . CASSPASGGATDTQYF TGTGCCAGCAGTCCTGCTAGCGGGGGGGCTACAGATACGCAGTATTTT
. TRBJ2-1 TRBV28 many CASSSDRKSSYNEQFF TGTGCCAGCAGCTCAGACAGGAAGAGCTCCTACAATGAGCAGTTCTTC
TRBD1 TRBJ1-6 TRBV12-3/TRBV12-4 . CASSTTGWALHF TGTGCCAGCAGTACGACAGGGTGGGCCCTCCACTTT
. TRBJ2-7 TRBV4-1 few CASSPDGRSSYEQYF TGCGCCAGCAGCCCAGATGGCAGGAGCTCCTACGAGCAGTACTTC
. TRBJ1-2 TRBV29-1 few CSVDWAGHGYTF TGCAGCGTTGATTGGGCAGGGCATGGCTACACCTTC
TRBD2 TRBJ2-1 TRBV20-1 few CSARDWGSGVYNEQFF TGCAGTGCTAGAGATTGGGGTAGCGGGGTATACAATGAGCAGTTCTTC
TRBD2 TRBJ2-1 TRBV7-2 few CASSSEGTSGYNEQFF TGTGCCAGCAGCTCTGAGGGGACTAGCGGCTACAATGAGCAGTTCTTC
TRBD1 TRBJ1-4 TRBV2 . CASSEVSTRGREDEKLFF TGTGCCAGCAGTGAAGTCAGTACCAGGGGGCGAGAGGATGAAAAACTGTTTTTT
. TRBJ2-5 TRBV1 . CTSSPPTPSGGVKREETQYF TGCACCAGCAGCCCTCCGACCCCTAGCGGGGGGGTCAAGCGGGAAGAGACCCAGTACTTC
. TRBJ1-2 TRBV25-1 . CAGSTGAQGGYTF TGTGCCGGCAGTACGGGCGCCCAGGGAGGCTACACCTTC
. TRBJ2-7 TRBV5-1 . CASSSPEGGAYEQYF TGCGCCAGCAGCTCGCCGGAGGGCGGAGCCTACGAGCAGTACTTC
TRBD1 TRBJ1-5 TRBV12-3/TRBV12-4 . CASSSGGGRQPQHF TGTGCCAGCAGTTCAGGGGGGGGACGGCAGCCCCAGCATTTT
TRBD2 TRBJ2-1 TRBV29-1 few CSVVMTSFEQFF TGCAGCGTTGTTATGACTAGCTTTGAGCAGTTCTTC
TRBD2 TRBJ2-2 TRBV7-6 many CASSLLAGGSTGELFF TGTGCCAGCAGCTTACTAGCGGGAGGAAGTACCGGGGAGCTGTTTTTT
. TRBJ2-7 TRBV27 . CASSLMAEPYEQYF TGTGCCAGCAGTTTAATGGCAGAACCCTACGAGCAGTACTTC
. TRBJ1-2 TRBV29-1 . CSARQPSYGYTF TGCAGCGCCAGACAGCCCTCATATGGCTACACCTTC
. TRBJ2-5 TRBV20-1 few CSAAVAVVLGSQETQYF TGCAGTGCGGCGGTAGCGGTCGTTCTAGGCTCCCAAGAGACCCAGTACTTC
TRBD2 TRBJ2-5 TRBV7-2 . CASSSPLTGLAVRETQYF TGTGCCAGCAGCTCCCCTCTGACGGGACTAGCGGTGAGAGAGACCCAGTACTTC
TRBD2 TRBJ2-7 TRBV20-1 . CSAPTSETYGQYF TGCAGTGCTCCAACTAGCGAGACCTACGGGCAGTACTTC
. TRBJ2-3 TRBV9 . CASSALGQRSTDTQYF TGTGCCAGCAGCGCCCTAGGGCAGCGGTCCACAGATACGCAGTATTTT
TRBD2 TRBJ2-3 TRBV3-1 . CASSPADTSGRNTQYF TGTGCCAGCAGCCCCGCTGACACTAGCGGGAGAAATACGCAGTATTTT
TRBD2 TRBJ2-5 TRBV3-1 once CASSQDTSGRKTQYF TGTGCCAGCAGCCAGGATACTAGCGGGAGAAAGACCCAGTACTTC
. TRBJ1-5 TRBV20-1 . CSASGGELRRANSNQPQHF TGCAGTGCTAGTGGTGGGGAACTGCGCAGGGCTAATAGCAATCAGCCCCAGCATTTT
TRBD2 TRBJ2-1 TRBV11-2 . CASSPVGREYNGQFF TGTGCCAGCAGCCCCGTAGGGCGGGAGTACAATGGGCAGTTCTTC